These T cell receptor beta chains were read from a single sample in a study of blood T cell repertoires in COVID-19. TCRdb's table, derived via immunoSEQ multiplex PCR, lists solely in-frame clones and lacks some. The sample carries over 200,000 clones, about nine tenths recorded once. Input material: peripheral blood. Receptors were obtained from a man aged 35-49 years who had recovered from COVID-19. CDR3s include the opening cysteine and the closing phenylalanine or tryptophan. The size of a clone is reported for some rows only, either as once, few or many, or as a class for expanded clones.

CDR3 protein	J gene	V gene	clone size
CASSPGLAVSNEQFF	TRBJ2-1	TRBV7-2	.
CASSLTLSGNTIYF	TRBJ1-3	TRBV7-7	.
CASSSGQGGYGYTF	TRBJ1-2	TRBV2	few
CASSVELSTGELFF	TRBJ2-2	TRBV5-4	.
CASSLGEVKIYEQYF	TRBJ2-7	TRBV5-1	.
CASSDPGGFIQYF	TRBJ2-4	TRBV2	.
CSFGGPSNTEAFF	TRBJ1-1	TRBV29-1	.
CASSQLGLAGFTDTQYF	TRBJ2-3	TRBV23-1	.
CASSDFLAGGDEQFF	TRBJ2-1	TRBV2	.
CASSIEGSNQPQHF	TRBJ1-5	TRBV19	.
CASSRQLNTEAFF	TRBJ1-1	TRBV4-1	.
CASSASRGQGNTEAFF	TRBJ1-1	TRBV6-1	.
CASSRWASPNEKLFF	TRBJ1-4	TRBV27	.
CASSLVSGKGEQFF	TRBJ2-1	TRBV11-2	.
CASSLAVRDGYTF	TRBJ1-2	TRBV5-6	few
CASSTAGDYGYTF	TRBJ1-2	TRBV5-1	once
CASSPGGGKYNEQFF	TRBJ2-1	TRBV5-1	.
CAISRDGDYGYTF	TRBJ1-2	TRBV10-3	.
CASSQDGRVYNEQFF	TRBJ2-1	TRBV4-3	.
CATSDARGIQYF	TRBJ2-4	TRBV24-1	.
CASSASGWGYTF	TRBJ1-2	TRBV27	.
CSVGRQASYGYTF	TRBJ1-2	TRBV29-1	.